What follows are 12 T cell receptor beta chains derived from one specimen sequenced in a study of blood T cell repertoires in COVID-19. TCRdb keeps only in-frame clones here, not all; method: immunoSEQ multiplex PCR. Of a few hundred thousand clones listed, roughly 88% are singletons. The sequenced sample consisted of peripheral blood. The receptors were gathered from a woman aged 70-85 years with COVID-19, enrolled during active disease.

The V call is TRBV6-5, the J call TRBJ1-5, with 8 bases lining up with TRBD1. The J segment lost 3 bases and the V segment lost 6 bases, leaving 7 bases of the junction unmatched. There are 15 residues in the CDR3. Germline-derived CDR1 and CDR2 are MNHEY and SVGAGI. Written as DNA, the CDR3 is TGTGCCAGCAGCTCGACAGGGGATTCCAATCAGCCCCAGCATTTT. Amino acid sequence: CASSSTGDSNQPQHF.

This chain connects TRBV9 to TRBJ2-7, with 7 nucleotides matching TRBD1. Trimming took 0 bases from V and 1 from J; bases not matched to a gene: 4. This CDR3 region has 15 residues. Germline CDR1 and CDR2: SGDLS and YYNGEE. This CDR3 reads CASSVGWDRSYEQYF. The CDR3 DNA is TGTGCCAGCAGCGTAGGGTGGGACAGATCCTACGAGCAGTACTTC.

The V call is TRBV27, the J call TRBJ2-6; D unresolved. This CDR3 has 19 amino acids. Per the germline V gene, CDR1 is MNHEY and CDR2 is SMNVEV (reference sequence). V was trimmed by 6 bases and J by 1 base, leaving 22 bases between them. The CDR3 DNA reads TGTGCCAGCAGACCCAGAACCGCGGATACGAAATCTGGGGCCAACGTCCTGACTTTC. Residues: CASRPRTADTKSGANVLTF.

This rearrangement joins TRBV19 to TRBJ1-5; D call uncertain. Germline CDR1 and CDR2: LNHDA and SQIVND (reference sequence). This CDR3 has 14 amino acids. V lost 3 bases and J 1 base, leaving 7 bases between the germline ends. The chain's CDR3 is CASSIVFSNQPQHF. The DNA for the CDR3 is TGTGCCAGTAGTATCGTGTTCAGCAATCAGCCCCAGCATTTT. Complete variable domain (other parts from reference TRBV19 and TRBJ1-5): DGGITQSPKYLFRKEGQNVTLSCEQNLNHDAMYWYRQDPGQGLRLIYYSQIVNDFQKGDIAEGYSVSREKKESFPLTVTSAQKNPTAFYLCASSIVFSNQPQHFGDGTRLSIL.

This clone has only one observation. The chain uses TRBV18 and TRBJ2-5; 8 bases align to TRBD1. CDR3 size: 13 residues. Looked up from germline, CDR1 is KGHSH and CDR2 is LQKENI. V trimming: 3 bases; J trimming: 5 bases; junction bases outside the gene matches: 2. CDR3 nucleotides: TGTGCCAGCTCACCGGGACAGGTGGAGACCCAGTACTTC. It specifies CASSPGQVETQYF.

The V and J genes are TRBV19 and TRBJ2-1; 13 positions agree with TRBD2. Trimming cost V 6 bases and J 6 bases; bases outside gene matches: 2. CDR3 length: 14 amino acids. Germline CDR1 LNHDA, CDR2 SQIVND (reference sequence). The CDR3 loop reads CASRWTSGSNEQFF. The CDR3 DNA reads TGTGCCAGTAGATGGACTAGCGGGAGCAATGAGCAGTTCTTC.

The chain links TRBV7-2 to TRBJ2-1; a possible D gene is TRBD1 (6 bases). CDR1 is SGHTA, CDR2 FQGNSA, per germline. V dropped 3 bases and J dropped 4 bases, with 13 bases sitting between them. The CDR3 length is 15 residues. DNA for the CDR3: TGTGCCAGCAGCTTCGCAGGGGTGGGATACAATGAGCAGTTCTTC. This gives the protein CASSFAGVGYNEQFF.

This chain joins TRBV6-6 and TRBJ1-4; weak D call: TRBD1 (5 bases). Germline CDR1 and CDR2: MNHNY and SVGAGI (reference sequence). The length of the CDR3 is 13 residues. Trimming removed 8 bases from V and 13 bases from J, with 20 bases in between. DNA for the CDR3: TGTGCCAGCCAGGGACTGACCTCTCAAGGACTGTTTTTT. Translation gives CASQGLTSQGLFF.

The gene calls are TRBV7-2 and TRBJ2-1, with 10 positions matching TRBD2. The CDR3 runs 19 residues. Looked up from germline, CDR1 is SGHTA and CDR2 is FQGNSA. Trimming at V came to 7 bases and at J to 7 bases, leaving 22 bases not matched to a gene. This chain's CDR3 is CASTNPTGRAGGPWNEQFF. CDR3 in DNA: TGTGCCAGCACCAACCCGACAGGGAGAGCGGGAGGGCCTTGGAATGAGCAGTTCTTC.

The rearrangement joins TRBV5-6 to TRBJ1-1; D uncertain. The CDR3 has 13 residues. Germline CDR1 reads SGHDT; CDR2 reads YYEEEE. Trimming left V 0 bases short and J 4 bases short, with 7 bases between. CDR3 loop: CASSLGGSTEAFF. CDR3 bases: TGTGCCAGCAGCTTGGGTGGGAGCACTGAAGCTTTCTTT. Together with reference TRBV5-6 and TRBJ1-1, the CDR3 gives the full variable domain: DAGVTQSPTHLIKTRGQQVTLRCSPKSGHDTVSWYQQALGQGPQFIFQYYEEEERQRGNFPDRFSGHQFPNYSSELNVNALLLGDSALYLCASSLGGSTEAFFGQGTRLTVV.

The chain employs TRBV21-1 and TRBJ1-2; TRBD1, the table's D call, lacks a check against the DNA. TRBV21-1 is an annotated pseudogene. The CDR3 loop spans 14 amino acids. The CDR3 DNA is TGTGCCAGCAGCACAAAGACAGATCTTCCTGGCTACACCTTC. Translating it yields CASSTKTDLPGYTF.

As DNA, the CDR3 is TGTGCCAGTAGTATTACCGGGACACGGGACACAGATACGCAGTATTTT. Translated: CASSITGTRDTDTQYF. The chain recombines TRBV19 with TRBJ2-3; D might be TRBD1 (6 bases). From germline, CDR1 is LNHDA and CDR2 SQIVND (reference sequence). CDR3 size: 16 residues. V lost 3 bases and J 2 bases, leaving 15 bases between the germline ends.